This is a list of T cell receptor beta chains from one sample in a study of tumor and adjacent non-tumor tissue in lung cancer. TCRdb ran MiXCR on the multiplex PCR reads and lists one entry per CDR3 protein. Of 200,000 to 250,000 distinct CDR3 sequences in the sample, 60% to 85% are singletons; the top ten hold about 25%. The source material was lung tumor tissue. These receptors were taken from a man in his sixties with non-small cell lung cancer. Both conserved end residues are part of each CDR3. A D gene is named only where the DNA matches it firmly. Where a row states a size, it is once, few, many or the class of an expanded clone; other rows omit it.

V	J	size	D	length	DNA	CDR3
TRBV11-2	TRBJ1-6	once	.	14	TGTGCCACCAGCCCGAGGGACGGAGGATTCACCCTCCACTTT	CATSPRDGGFTLHF
TRBV28	TRBJ1-4	.	.	15	TGTGCCAGCAGCTCTAACCAACAGTACCGGAACGGACTGTTTTTT	CASSSNQQYRNGLFF
TRBV11-3	TRBJ2-1	.	.	14	TGTGCCAGCAGCGACGACAAAAATCCTAATGAGCAGTTCTTC	CASSDDKNPNEQFF
TRBV12-3/TRBV12-4	TRBJ2-1	many	.	15	TGTGCCAGCAGTATCCTGTCATTGTTTTGGGGTAGGCAGTTCTTC	CASSILSLFWGRQFF
TRBV12-5	TRBJ1-5	many	TRBD1	14	TGTGCTAGTGGTTCCGACAGGGCGTCAGGGCCCCAGCATTTT	CASGSDRASGPQHF
TRBV20-1	TRBJ1-2	many	.	13	TGCAGTGCCCTCCACAGCTCTAACTATGGCTACACCTTC	CSALHSSNYGYTF
TRBV11-3	TRBJ2-3	.	TRBD2	15	TGTGCCGGCAGCTTGGGGAGGGTAGGTGGAGATACGCAGTATTTT	CAGSLGRVGGDTQYF
TRBV11-3	TRBJ2-3	once	.	15	TGTGCTAACAGCCTGGAACGGATCGGCACAGATACGCAGTATTTT	CANSLERIGTDTQYF
TRBV5-4	TRBJ2-2	.	.	16	TGTGCCAGCAGCCGAGACACAGCTTCGAACACCGGGGAGCTGTTTTTT	CASSRDTASNTGELFF
TRBV7-8	TRBJ2-3	.	.	15	TGTGCCAGCAGGGACAGAAACCAGGATGGGATTACGCAGTATTTT	CASRDRNQDGITQYF
TRBV20-1	TRBJ2-3	.	.	16	TGCAGTGCTAGAGAATCCTACGGGAGTAGAACAGATACGCAGTATTTT	CSARESYGSRTDTQYF
TRBV11-2	TRBJ1-1	once	.	14	TGTGCCAGCAGATCCCCCCTCGGGCTTACTGAAGCCTTCTTT	CASRSPLGLTEAFF
TRBV11-2	TRBJ2-1	.	TRBD2	16	TGTACCAGCAGCTTAGAAGGCGGGGGGGCCACCTATGAGCAGTTCTTC	CTSSLEGGGATYEQFF
TRBV6-2/TRBV6-3	TRBJ1-1	.	.	14	TGTGACAGCAGTTTCGGACGGATGAACACTGAAGCTTTCTTT	CDSSFGRMNTEAFF
TRBV6-2/TRBV6-3	TRBJ2-1	few	TRBD2	15	TGTGCCAGCACTCGACTAGCGGGAGTTCTCAATGAGCAGTTCTTC	CASTRLAGVLNEQFF
TRBV4-3	TRBJ1-6	many	TRBD1	15	TGCGCCAGCAGCCAAGTCGGGACAGGCAATTCACCCCTCCACTTT	CASSQVGTGNSPLHF
TRBV7-9	TRBJ2-5	.	.	14	TGTGCCAGCAGCCCACAGGCTGGCCAGGAGACCCAGTACTTC	CASSPQAGQETQYF
TRBV6-1	TRBJ2-3	once	.	12	TGTGCCATAGGAGTATGGAATCAGCCTCAGTATTTT	CAIGVWNQPQYF
TRBV6-1	TRBJ2-3	.	.	16	TGTGCCAGCAGGACAAGGGCAGTCGGGGGCACATATACGCAGTATTTT	CASRTRAVGGTYTQYF
TRBV20-1	TRBJ1-2	once	.	13	TGCATTGATAGAGACCCTGAGGGGTATGGCTACACCTTC	CIDRDPEGYGYTF
TRBV6-1	TRBJ2-1	.	.	15	TGTGCCAGCAGTGAAGTAGTGGGGGGGCCAGATGATCAGTTCTTC	CASSEVVGGPDDQFF
TRBV11-2	TRBJ2-5	.	.	13	TGTGCCAGCATATCTAAAGGGGAAGAGACCCAGTACTTC	CASISKGEETQYF
TRBV29-1	TRBJ2-1	many	.	14	TGCAGCGTTGCACGGGACACGTCCTACAATGAGCAGTTCTTC	CSVARDTSYNEQFF
TRBV6-5	TRBJ1-2	.	.	14	TGTGCCAGCACGTCTGGGGGGTCCTTACTAGGCTACACCTTC	CASTSGGSLLGYTF
TRBV6-5	TRBJ2-3	medium-sized	.	15	TGTGCCAGCAGTTACACGGCAGGGGTTCCAGATACGCAGTATTTT	CASSYTAGVPDTQYF
TRBV20-1	TRBJ2-1	.	.	11	TGCAGTGCAACCGGGTTCGATGAGCAGTTATTC	CSATGFDEQLF
TRBV6-1	TRBJ1-5	once	.	18	TGTGCCAGCAGTGAAGCAGAGACAGATTTTTGCAGCAATCAGTCCCAGCATTTT	CASSEAETDFCSNQSQHF
TRBV5-6	TRBJ2-7	.	.	10	TGTGCCAGCATCTTATACGAGCAGTACTTC	CASILYEQYF
TRBV4-2	TRBJ1-4	.	.	14	TGTGCCAGCGGTACGTGGGGGGTTAATGAGAAACTGTTTTTT	CASGTWGVNEKLFF
TRBV11-3	TRBJ2-1	.	.	13	TGTACCAGCAGCTTCATCTCGGGTAATGAGCAGTTCTTC	CTSSFISGNEQFF
TRBV5-1	TRBJ1-1	few	.	14	TGCGCCAGCAGCTTGGCGCAGGCGAACACTGAAGCTTTCTTT	CASSLAQANTEAFF
TRBV5-1	TRBJ2-7	.	.	14	TGCGCCAGCACCGCTGCGGGTGGTTCTGGGGAGCAGTACTTC	CASTAAGGSGEQYF
TRBV10-2	TRBJ2-5	.	.	15	TGCGCAAGCACAAACGGGACAAGGAAAGAAGAGACCCAGAACTTC	CASTNGTRKEETQNF
TRBV4-1	TRBJ2-7	many	TRBD2	15	TGCGCCAGCAGCCAAGAGGAAACTAGCGCCTACGAGCAGTACTTC	CASSQEETSAYEQYF
TRBV29-1	TRBJ2-5	.	.	11	TGCAGTGTTGAAGATGGACATGGGCCAGGGTTC	CSVEDGHGPGF
TRBV11-3	TRBJ2-7	.	.	15	TGTGCCAGCAGCATAGATCAATCCAGTCCGCGCGCGCAGTACTTC	CASSIDQSSPRAQYF
TRBV11-1	TRBJ2-1	.	.	15	TGTACCAGCACCTTTAGGAGGGGGATGGGGAATGAGCAGTTCTTC	CTSTFRRGMGNEQFF
TRBV5-1	TRBJ1-1	.	.	15	TGCGCCAGCAGCATAGCAGGGGTGGTAGGCACTGAAGCTATCTTT	CASSIAGVVGTEAIF
TRBV6-5	TRBJ1-4	.	.	14	TGTGCCAGCTCGGGTTGGGGGACGGGCGAAAAACTGTTTTTT	CASSGWGTGEKLFF
TRBV6-6	TRBJ1-2	few	.	14	TGTGCCAGCTCAGGGGAGTTAGCTAACTATGGCTACACCTTC	CASSGELANYGYTF
TRBV11-2	TRBJ2-5	.	.	16	TGCGCCAGCAGCTTCTCAATGGGGGGGCCAAAGGAGACACAGTACTTC	CASSFSMGGPKETQYF
TRBV5-5	TRBJ1-3	.	.	15	TGTGTCAGCAGCTTGGAAGGGATGGTTGGAAACACCATATATTTT	CVSSLEGMVGNTIYF
TRBV20-1	TRBJ2-5	many	TRBD2	15	TGCAGTGCTATAGAACAAGCGGGAGGTTCTGAGACCCAGTACTTC	CSAIEQAGGSETQYF
TRBV11-3	TRBJ2-1	many	TRBD2	17	TGTGCCAGCAGCTTACAGAGCGGGAGGGTAGGAGATAATGAGCAGTTCTTC	CASSLQSGRVGDNEQFF
TRBV6-5	TRBJ2-7	few	.	15	TGTGCCAGCGATAATGAGGGAGTCACTCGCTACGAGCAGTACTTC	CASDNEGVTRYEQYF
TRBV12-3/TRBV12-4	TRBJ2-3	.	TRBD1	13	TGTGCCAGCAGCAGGGGGTTCACAGATACGCAGTATTTT	CASSRGFTDTQYF
TRBV12-3/TRBV12-4	TRBJ1-1	.	TRBD1	15	TGTACCAGCACCACCATTGGACAGGGTGGAACTGAAGCTTTCTTT	CTSTTIGQGGTEAFF
TRBV20-1	TRBJ2-6	many	.	13	TGCAGTGCTAGTGAAACCGGGGCCAACGTCCTGACTTTC	CSASETGANVLTF
TRBV11-3	TRBJ2-3	.	.	15	TGTGCCAGCTCACAGACGTATAATAGCACAGATACGCAGTATTTT	CASSQTYNSTDTQYF
TRBV16	TRBJ1-2	.	.	12	TGTGCCAGCACCCAATCAAACTATGGCTACACCTTC	CASTQSNYGYTF
TRBV6-1	TRBJ2-2	many	.	14	TGTGCCAGCAGGAGGGGAATCAACAACGGGGAGCTGTTTTTT	CASRRGINNGELFF
TRBV11-3	TRBJ2-1	.	.	16	TGTGCCAGCAGCCCCGCCCGGCAGTGCTCCTACAATGAGCAGTTCTTC	CASSPARQCSYNEQFF
TRBV20-1	TRBJ1-5	.	.	13	TGCAGTGCTAGAGTTTCAAGGACGCAGCCCCAGCATTTT	CSARVSRTQPQHF